In this sample, the clone carrying this T cell receptor (beta chain) turned up many times. Its antigen is not known. TCRdb used MiXCR to reprocess the RT-PCR reads, holding one entry per CDR3 protein. The table has roughly 170,000 distinct CDR3 sequences, around 9% seen once. Germline CDR1 is MNHEY and CDR2 is SMNVEV (reference sequence). Trimming at V came to 0 bases and at J to 4 bases, leaving 16 bases not matched to a gene. The CDR3 is 19 amino acids. This entry is derived from a study of response to subunit inactivated influenza vaccine. Study results and caveats: The study's authors posited that every seasonal influenza vaccination enlists few new T cells.

The rearrangement uses TRBV27 and TRBJ1-2; the match to TRBD1 covers 8 bases. The starting material was non-naive T cells sorted from PBMCs, obtained on the day of vaccination. The clonotype was recovered from a man aged 50 or older who received an inactivated influenza vaccine. The CDR3 sequence: CASSLSSRQGARAGYGYTF. As DNA, the CDR3 is TGTGCCAGCAGTTTATCATCCCGGCAGGGGGCGCGGGCTGGCTATGGCTACACCTTC.